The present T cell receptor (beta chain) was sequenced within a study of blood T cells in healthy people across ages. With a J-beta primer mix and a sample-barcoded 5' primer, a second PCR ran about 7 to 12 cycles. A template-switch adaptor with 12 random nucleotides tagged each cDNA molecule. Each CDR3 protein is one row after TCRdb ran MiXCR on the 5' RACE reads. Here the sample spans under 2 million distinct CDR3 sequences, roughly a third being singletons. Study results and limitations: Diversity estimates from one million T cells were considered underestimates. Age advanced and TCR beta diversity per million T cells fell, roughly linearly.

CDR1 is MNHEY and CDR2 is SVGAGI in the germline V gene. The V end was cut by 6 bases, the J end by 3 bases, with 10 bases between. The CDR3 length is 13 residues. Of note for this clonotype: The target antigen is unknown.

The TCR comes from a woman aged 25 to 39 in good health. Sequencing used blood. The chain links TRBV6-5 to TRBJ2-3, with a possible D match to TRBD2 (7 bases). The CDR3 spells CASRGGQTDTQYF. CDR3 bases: TGTGCCAGCAGGGGGGGGCAAACAGATACGCAGTATTTT.